This is a list of T cell receptor beta chains from one sample in a study of cytomegalovirus exposure and HLA in healthy donors. Produced via immunoSEQ multiplex PCR; TCRdb's table is partial and in-frame only. The table lists about 210,000 clones, roughly 85% of them singletons, with 1.8% in the top ten. The sequenced material came from PBMCs. The receptor set was obtained from a male donor in good health and CMV-seronegative. Both conserved end residues are part of each CDR3. The D gene is left open where the match is weak. Size values are once, few and many counts, or a class for expanded clones, and some rows have none.

size | J | D | V | DNA | CDR3
NA | TRBJ1-2 | NA | TRBV28 | TGTGCCAGCAGTTTAAGAGGGGGTGGCTATGGCTACACCTTC | CASSLRGGGYGYTF
once | TRBJ2-5 | TRBD2 | TRBV4-1 | TGCGCCAGCAGCCAAGGTGGGCGAGCGGGGGGACGGGAGACCCAGTACTTC | CASSQGGRAGGRETQYF
NA | TRBJ2-5 | TRBD1 | TRBV18 | TGTGCCAGCTCACACCCCGGACAGGGAGAGACCCAGTACTTC | CASSHPGQGETQYF
NA | TRBJ1-4 | TRBD1 | TRBV28 | TGTGCCAGCCTACAGGGGACTAATGAAAAACTGTTTTTT | CASLQGTNEKLFF
NA | TRBJ2-2 | NA | TRBV13 | TGTGCCAGCAGCGGCACTAGCAATGCTGGGGAGCTGCTTTTT | CASSGTSNAGELLF
NA | TRBJ2-3 | NA | TRBV10-3 | TGTGCCACAATACAGGGTATGAGCACAGATACGCAGTATTTT | CATIQGMSTDTQYF
NA | TRBJ1-1 | NA | TRBV6-1 | TGTGCCAGCAGTGAAAGGGGAAACACTGAAGCTTTCTTT | CASSERGNTEAFF
once | TRBJ2-5 | TRBD1 | TRBV6-6 | TGTGCCAGCTGCCTTCGGACAGGGGAAGAGACCCAGTACTTC | CASCLRTGEETQYF
NA | TRBJ2-1 | NA | TRBV7-8 | TGTGCCAGCAGCTTAGTACCAGCGAGCTCCTACAATGAGCAGTTCTTC | CASSLVPASSYNEQFF
NA | TRBJ1-2 | TRBD1 | TRBV4-2 | TGTGCCAGCAGCCAAGGACAGGGTATCTCTTCTACCAACTATGGCTACACCTTC | CASSQGQGISSTNYGYTF
NA | TRBJ2-1 | NA | TRBV27 | TGTGCCAGCAGAGGCAGGGATAGCTCCTACAATGAGCAGTTCTTC | CASRGRDSSYNEQFF
NA | TRBJ2-7 | NA | TRBV30 | TGTGCCTGGAGTCTGGGCCTCTCCTACGAGCAGTACTTC | CAWSLGLSYEQYF
NA | TRBJ2-7 | TRBD2 | TRBV7-2 | TGTGCCAGCAGGTCGACGGGACTAGCGGGGCAGCTATCCTACGAGCAGTACTTC | CASRSTGLAGQLSYEQYF
NA | TRBJ2-7 | NA | TRBV9 | TGTGCCAGCAGCGTAGGGTCAGACTCCTACGAGCAGTACTTC | CASSVGSDSYEQYF
few | TRBJ2-7 | TRBD2 | TRBV6-1 | TGTGCCAGCAGTGAAGAGGCTAGCGGGAGTTACGAGCAGTACTTC | CASSEEASGSYEQYF
NA | TRBJ1-2 | NA | TRBV5-1 | TGCGCCAGCAGCCCTTACCCGACGGGAAACTATGGCTACACCTTC | CASSPYPTGNYGYTF
NA | TRBJ1-6 | NA | TRBV6-5 | TGTGCCAGCAGTCAGGGTGTCAGCTCACCCCTCCACTTT | CASSQGVSSPLHF
few | TRBJ2-1 | NA | TRBV7-8 | TGTGCCAGCAGCTCCTACAGGGTTGGGCTGCAGGCGTACAATGAGCAGTTCTTC | CASSSYRVGLQAYNEQFF
NA | TRBJ2-1 | NA | TRBV7-6 | TGTGCCAGCAGCTTAGCGGAGGGGGAGGGACTATACAATGAGCAGTTCTTC | CASSLAEGEGLYNEQFF
once | TRBJ2-7 | TRBD2 | TRBV27 | TGTGCCAGCGGGACGATTCGGGGGGATTCGGGAGGGGGGTTCTACGAGCAGTACTTC | CASGTIRGDSGGGFYEQYF
few | TRBJ1-3 | NA | TRBV7-8 | TGTGCCAGCAGCTTAATGCGGACAGACTCTGGAAACACCATATATTTT | CASSLMRTDSGNTIYF
few | TRBJ1-1 | TRBD1 | TRBV25-1 | TGTGCCAGCAGGCGTACAGGGGATAACACTGAAGCTTTCTTT | CASRRTGDNTEAFF